The sequence of this T cell receptor beta chain was determined in a study of blood T cell repertoires in COVID-19. Study-wide context: Samples of COVID-19 (acute and convalescent) were obtained from the United States, Italy and Spain. The analysed material was cDNA or gDNA that came from T cells, B-cell-depleted T cells, or PBMCs.

The study drew participants aged about 18 to 89 years from roughly 25 US areas. Assay used: immunoSEQ multiplex PCR; TCRdb lists only in-frame clones, some missing. The sample lists 300,000 or so clones; about 86% were seen once. This CDR3 comprises 19 residues. V lost 0 bases and J lost 4; bases outside the gene matches: 11. Germline V lookup: CDR1 SGHRS, CDR2 YFSETQ. This receptor was obtained from a woman between 35 and 50 years old with acute COVID-19. Sequencing input: PBMCs or T cells enriched from blood (not recorded which). The gene calls are TRBV5-1 and TRBJ2-3, with TRBD2 identical over 13 bases. The CDR3 bases are TGCGCCAGCAGCTTGGGGCGCTCGACTAGCGGGGGGCGCGCAGATACGCAGTATTTT. Translating gives CASSLGRSTSGGRADTQYF.